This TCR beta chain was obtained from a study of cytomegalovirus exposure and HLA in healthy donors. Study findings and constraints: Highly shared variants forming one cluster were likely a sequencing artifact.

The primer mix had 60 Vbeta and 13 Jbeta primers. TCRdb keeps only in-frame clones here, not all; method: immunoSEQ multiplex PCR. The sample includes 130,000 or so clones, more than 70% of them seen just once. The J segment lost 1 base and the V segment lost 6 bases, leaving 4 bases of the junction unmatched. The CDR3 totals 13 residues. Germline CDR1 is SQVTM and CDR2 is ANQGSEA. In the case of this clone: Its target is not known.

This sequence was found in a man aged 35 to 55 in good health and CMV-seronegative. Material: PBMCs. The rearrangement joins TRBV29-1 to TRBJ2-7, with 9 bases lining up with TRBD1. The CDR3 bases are TGCAGCGTCCAGGACAGGGGATCCTACGAGCAGTACTTC. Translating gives CSVQDRGSYEQYF.